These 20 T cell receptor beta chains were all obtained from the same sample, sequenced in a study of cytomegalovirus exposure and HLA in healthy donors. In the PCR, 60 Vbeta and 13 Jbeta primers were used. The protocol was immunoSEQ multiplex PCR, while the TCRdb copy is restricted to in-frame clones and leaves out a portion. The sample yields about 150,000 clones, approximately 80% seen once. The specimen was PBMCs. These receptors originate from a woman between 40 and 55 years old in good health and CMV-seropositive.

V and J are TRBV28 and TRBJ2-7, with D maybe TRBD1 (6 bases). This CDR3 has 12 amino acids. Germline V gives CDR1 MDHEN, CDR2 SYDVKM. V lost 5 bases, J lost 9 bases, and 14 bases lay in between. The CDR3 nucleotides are TGTGCCAGCAGTGAACCACAGGGTACGCAGTACTTC. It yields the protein CASSEPQGTQYF.

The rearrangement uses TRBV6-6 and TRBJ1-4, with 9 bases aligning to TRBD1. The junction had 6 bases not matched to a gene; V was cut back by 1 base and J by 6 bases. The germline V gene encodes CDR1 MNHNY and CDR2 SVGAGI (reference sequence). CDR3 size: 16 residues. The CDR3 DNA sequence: TGTGCCAGCAGTTACTTACTACAGGGGGCGGATGAAAAACTGTTTTTT. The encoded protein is CASSYLLQGADEKLFF.

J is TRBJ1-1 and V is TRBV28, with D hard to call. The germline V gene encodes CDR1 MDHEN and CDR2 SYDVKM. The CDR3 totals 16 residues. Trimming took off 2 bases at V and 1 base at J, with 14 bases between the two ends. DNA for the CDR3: TGTGCCAGCAGTTTAGATCTAGCCAGGCCGAACACTGAAGCTTTCTTT. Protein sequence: CASSLDLARPNTEAFF.

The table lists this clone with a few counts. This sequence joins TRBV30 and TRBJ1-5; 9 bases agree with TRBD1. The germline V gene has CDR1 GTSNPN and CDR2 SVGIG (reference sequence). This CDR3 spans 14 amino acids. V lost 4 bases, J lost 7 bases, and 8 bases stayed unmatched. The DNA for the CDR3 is TGTGCCTGGAAGGAACAGGGGGCACAACAGCCCCAGCATTTT. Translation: CAWKEQGAQQPQHF.

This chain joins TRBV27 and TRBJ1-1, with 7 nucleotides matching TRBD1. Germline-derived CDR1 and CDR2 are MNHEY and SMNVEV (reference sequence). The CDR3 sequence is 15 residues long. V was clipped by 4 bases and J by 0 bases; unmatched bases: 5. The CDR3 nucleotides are TGTGCCAGCAGTTGGGACAGCGCATTGAACACTGAAGCTTTCTTT. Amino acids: CASSWDSALNTEAFF.

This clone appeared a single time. CDR3 sequence reads: CASSSGTSGRGTDTQYF. The CDR3 DNA reads as TGTGCCAGCAGTTCCGGGACTAGCGGGAGAGGAACAGATACGCAGTATTTT. V gene TRBV5-4 combines with J gene TRBJ2-3; 14 bases line up with TRBD2. Germline CDR1 SGHNT, CDR2 YYREEE (reference sequence). The CDR3 loop spans 17 amino acids. The junction had 8 bases not matched to a gene; V was cut back by 5 bases and J by 3 bases.

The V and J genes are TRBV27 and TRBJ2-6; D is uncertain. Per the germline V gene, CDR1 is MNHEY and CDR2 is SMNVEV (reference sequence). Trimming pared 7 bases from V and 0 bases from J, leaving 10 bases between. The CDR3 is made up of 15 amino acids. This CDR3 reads CASTSSRSGANVLTF. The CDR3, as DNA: TGTGCCAGCACATCGAGCCGCTCTGGGGCCAACGTCCTGACTTTC.

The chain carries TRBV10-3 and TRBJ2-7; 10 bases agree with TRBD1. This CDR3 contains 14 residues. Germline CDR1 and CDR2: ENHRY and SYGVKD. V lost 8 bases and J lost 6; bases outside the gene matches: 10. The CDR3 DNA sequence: TGTGCCATCGGGGGGGGGACAGGGGCCTCCGAGCAGTACTTC. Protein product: CAIGGGTGASEQYF.

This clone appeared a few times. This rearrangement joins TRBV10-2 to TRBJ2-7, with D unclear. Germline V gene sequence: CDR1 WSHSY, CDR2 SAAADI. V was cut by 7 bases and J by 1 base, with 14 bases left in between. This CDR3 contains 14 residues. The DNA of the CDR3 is TGCGCCAGCAAACACGGGTGGATTTCCTACGAGCAGTACTTC. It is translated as CASKHGWISYEQYF.

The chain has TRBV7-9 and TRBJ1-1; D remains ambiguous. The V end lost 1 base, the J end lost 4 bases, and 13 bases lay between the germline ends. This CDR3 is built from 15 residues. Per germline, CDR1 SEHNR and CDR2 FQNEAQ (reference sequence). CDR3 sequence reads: CASSLEWARATEAFF. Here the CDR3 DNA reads TGTGCCAGCAGCTTAGAGTGGGCGCGGGCCACTGAAGCTTTCTTT.

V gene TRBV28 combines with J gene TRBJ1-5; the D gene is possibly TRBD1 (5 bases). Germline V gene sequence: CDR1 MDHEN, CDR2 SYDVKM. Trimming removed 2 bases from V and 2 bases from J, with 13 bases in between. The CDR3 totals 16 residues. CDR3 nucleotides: TGTGCCAGCAGTTTACCTCGACAGAGAGGCAATCAGCCCCAGCATTTT. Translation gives CASSLPRQRGNQPQHF.

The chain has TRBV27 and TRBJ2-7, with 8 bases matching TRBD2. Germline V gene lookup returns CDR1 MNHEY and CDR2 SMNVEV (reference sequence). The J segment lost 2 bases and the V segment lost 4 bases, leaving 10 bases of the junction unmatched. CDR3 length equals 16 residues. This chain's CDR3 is CASSSLGAGGPYEQYF. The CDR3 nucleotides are TGTGCCAGCAGTTCCCTTGGTGCGGGAGGCCCCTACGAGCAGTACTTC.

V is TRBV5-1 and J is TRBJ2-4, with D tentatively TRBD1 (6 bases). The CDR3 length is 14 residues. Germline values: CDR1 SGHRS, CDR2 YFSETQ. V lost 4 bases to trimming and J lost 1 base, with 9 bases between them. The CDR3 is CASSPDRAKNIQYF. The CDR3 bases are TGCGCCAGCAGCCCCGACAGGGCCAAAAACATTCAGTACTTC.

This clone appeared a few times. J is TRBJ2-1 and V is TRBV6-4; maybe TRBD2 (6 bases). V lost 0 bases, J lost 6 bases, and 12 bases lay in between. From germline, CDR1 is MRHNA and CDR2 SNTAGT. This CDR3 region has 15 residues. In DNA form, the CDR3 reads TGTGCCAGCAGTGACTCGACCGACGGGGGCAATGAGCAGTTCTTC. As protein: CASSDSTDGGNEQFF.

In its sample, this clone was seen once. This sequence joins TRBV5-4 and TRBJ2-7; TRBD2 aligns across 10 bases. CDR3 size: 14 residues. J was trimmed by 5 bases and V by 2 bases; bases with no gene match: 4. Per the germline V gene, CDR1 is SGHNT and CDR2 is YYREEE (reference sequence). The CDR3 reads CASSFEREGNEQYF. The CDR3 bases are TGTGCCAGCAGCTTTGAGCGGGAGGGCAACGAGCAGTACTTC.

CDR3: CASSPYRGNNEQFF. The CDR3, as DNA: TGTGCCAGCTCACCATACAGGGGCAACAATGAGCAGTTCTTC. The J gene is TRBJ2-1, the V gene TRBV18, with 7 bases lining up with TRBD1. The CDR3 is 14 amino acids. Trimming at V came to 2 bases and at J to 5 bases, leaving 3 bases not matched to a gene. CDR1 and CDR2 from the germline V gene are KGHSH and LQKENI.

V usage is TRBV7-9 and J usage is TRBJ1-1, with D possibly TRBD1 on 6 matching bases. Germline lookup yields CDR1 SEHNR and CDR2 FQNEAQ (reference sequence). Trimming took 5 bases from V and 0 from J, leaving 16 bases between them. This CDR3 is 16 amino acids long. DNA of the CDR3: TGTGCCAGCAGCCTCGGACAGTCCCATCTGAACACTGAAGCTTTCTTT. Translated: CASSLGQSHLNTEAFF.

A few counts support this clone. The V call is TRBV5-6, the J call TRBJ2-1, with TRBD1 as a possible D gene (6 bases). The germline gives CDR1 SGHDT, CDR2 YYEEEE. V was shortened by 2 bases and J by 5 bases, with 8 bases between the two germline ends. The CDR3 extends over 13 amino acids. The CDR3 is CASSFPGDNEQFF. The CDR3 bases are TGTGCCAGCAGCTTTCCAGGGGACAATGAGCAGTTCTTC.

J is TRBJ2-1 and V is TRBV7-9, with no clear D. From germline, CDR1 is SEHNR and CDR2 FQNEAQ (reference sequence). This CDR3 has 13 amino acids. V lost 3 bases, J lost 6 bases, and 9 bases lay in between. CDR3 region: CASSLWLFNEQFF. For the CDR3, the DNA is TGTGCCAGCAGCTTGTGGCTTTTCAATGAGCAGTTCTTC. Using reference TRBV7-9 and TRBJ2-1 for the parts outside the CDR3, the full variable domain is DTGVSQNPRHKITKRGQNVTFRCDPISEHNRLYWYRQTLGQGPEFLTYFQNEAQLEKSRLLSDRFSAERPKGSFSTLEIQRTEQGDSAMYLCASSLWLFNEQFFGPGTRLTVL.

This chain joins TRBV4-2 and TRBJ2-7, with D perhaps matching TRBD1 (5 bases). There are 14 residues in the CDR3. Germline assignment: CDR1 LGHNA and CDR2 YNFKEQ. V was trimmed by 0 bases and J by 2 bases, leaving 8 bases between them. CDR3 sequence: CASSQDQGPYEQYF. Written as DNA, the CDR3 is TGTGCCAGCAGCCAAGATCAGGGTCCCTACGAGCAGTACTTC.